The next 25 T cell receptor beta chains were all read from a single sample in a study of blood T cell repertoires in COVID-19. TCRdb keeps only in-frame clones here, not all; method: immunoSEQ multiplex PCR. The sample holds about 250,000 clones, about 85% seen once. The sequenced material came from peripheral blood. All receptors come from a human donor with COVID-19, enrolled during active disease. The donor label of this sample is uncertain.

The chain couples TRBV2 to TRBJ1-4; 7 nucleotides agree with TRBD1. V lost 6 bases and J lost 5; bases outside the gene matches: 9. Germline lookup yields CDR1 SNHLY and CDR2 FYNNEI. The CDR3 consists of 15 residues. For the CDR3, the DNA is TGTGCCAGCAGCCCCGACAGGGCGGTCAATGAAAAACTGTTTTTT. The encoded protein is CASSPDRAVNEKLFF.

The gene calls are TRBV9 and TRBJ1-5; 8 bases match TRBD1. Trimming at V came to 2 bases and at J to 6 bases, leaving 13 bases not matched to a gene. This CDR3 contains 17 residues. Germline assignment: CDR1 SGDLS and CDR2 YYNGEE. The CDR3 reads CASSVPDRGRWSQPQHF. As DNA, the CDR3 is TGTGCCAGCAGCGTTCCTGACAGGGGTAGATGGAGTCAGCCCCAGCATTTT.

This clone was seen a few times. V is TRBV9 and J is TRBJ2-5; D may be TRBD2 (6 bases). The CDR3 contains 16 residues. The V gene lost 0 bases and the J gene lost 0 bases, with 12 bases spanning the gap. Germline V lookup: CDR1 SGDLS, CDR2 YYNGEE. The CDR3: CASSVGLAEYQETQYF. The CDR3 region has the DNA TGTGCCAGCAGCGTAGGGTTAGCGGAGTACCAAGAGACCCAGTACTTC.

The genes are TRBV6-2 or TRBV6-3 and TRBJ1-1; D unresolved. The CDR3 consists of 14 residues. With 2 bases removed from V and 4 bases from J, the gap between germline ends came to 11 bases. Per the germline V gene, CDR1 is MNHEY and CDR2 is SVGEGT. In nucleotides, the CDR3 is TGTGCCAGCAGTTACCCGGCGGCAGCCACTGAAGCTTTCTTT. Amino acid sequence: CASSYPAAATEAFF.

J is TRBJ1-2 and V is TRBV27, with 10 nucleotides matching TRBD1. After removal of 6 bases from V and 6 bases from J, the junction contained 16 bases not matched to a gene. The CDR3 consists of 17 residues. CDR1 and CDR2 from the germline V gene are MNHEY and SMNVEV (reference sequence). The CDR3 region has the DNA TGTGCCAGCAGAATTGTGTCCGGGACAGGGGATTTGGATGGCTACACCTTC. Its protein product is CASRIVSGTGDLDGYTF.

The genes are TRBV11-3 and TRBJ2-3, with 8 bases identical to TRBD2. This CDR3 is 16 amino acids long. Germline CDR1 and CDR2: SGHNT and YENEEA. V dropped 3 bases and J dropped 2; count of bases not matched to a gene: 7. The CDR3 DNA follows: TGTGCCAGCAGCTTGATAGCGGGATTTAACACAGATACGCAGTATTTT. Translating gives CASSLIAGFNTDTQYF.

The chain recombines TRBV9 with TRBJ1-2; 12 bases agree with TRBD1. Germline V CDR1 and CDR2: SGDLS, YYNGEE. J lost 4 bases, V lost 0 bases, and 7 bases had no gene match. The CDR3 covers 17 residues. CDR3 nucleotide sequence: TGTGCCAGCAGCGTAGGGGGACAGGGGGCCGAGGGCTATGGCTACACCTTC. Its protein product is CASSVGGQGAEGYGYTF.

The chain uses TRBV5-8 and TRBJ2-1; 13 bases line up with TRBD2. The germline V gene has CDR1 SGHTS and CDR2 YDEGEE. Trimming cost V 2 bases and J 9 bases; bases outside gene matches: 2. CDR3 length equals 14 residues. CDR3 DNA: TGTGCCAGCAGCTTCGGACTAGCGGGAGTTGAGCAGTTCTTC. It is translated as CASSFGLAGVEQFF.

The V call is TRBV7-3, the J call TRBJ2-1; maybe TRBD2 (5 bases). The CDR3 contains 13 residues. Germline CDR1 reads SGHTA; CDR2 reads FQGTGA. V was trimmed by 2 bases and J by 9 bases, leaving 11 bases between them. CDR3 in amino acids: CASSLHGNSEQFF. The CDR3 nucleotides are TGTGCCAGCAGCTTACACGGGAACAGTGAGCAGTTCTTC.

This clone has a single count. Other DNA sequences of this sample code for an identical CDR3. The chain has TRBV19 and TRBJ1-2, with D possibly being TRBD1 (6 bases). V was shortened by 3 bases and J by 4 bases, with 9 bases between the two germline ends. CDR3 length equals 13 residues. Germline loops: CDR1 LNHDA, CDR2 SQIVND (reference sequence). In nucleotides, the CDR3 is TGTGCCAGTAGTATGGACAGATCCTATGGCTACACCTTC. This gives the protein CASSMDRSYGYTF.

The CDR3 DNA reads TGTGCCATCAGTGAAGGAGGGTATAGCAATCAGCCCCAGCATTTT. This gives the protein CAISEGGYSNQPQHF. The V gene is TRBV10-3, the J gene TRBJ1-5; D uncertain. The CDR3 is 15 residues long. V was trimmed by 3 bases and J by 0 bases, leaving 9 bases between them. Per germline, CDR1 ENHRY and CDR2 SYGVKD.

The V gene is TRBV21-1, the J gene TRBJ2-7; the D call in the table, TRBD1, was not verified against the DNA. TRBV21-1 is a known pseudogene. CDR3 length: 19 residues. The CDR3 nucleotides read TGTGCCAGCAGCAAATCCGCCCAAGGGGGCGCGATAATCGCCTACGAGCAGTACTTC. Its translation is CASSKSAQGGAIIAYEQYF.

In DNA, the CDR3 is TGCGCCAGCAGCTTGGCCGGGAGCTTGAACTATGGCTACACCTTC. It yields the protein CASSLAGSLNYGYTF. This chain connects TRBV5-1 to TRBJ1-2; no firm D call. Trimming took 0 bases from V and 2 from J, leaving 11 bases between them. The CDR3 is 15 residues long. Germline loops: CDR1 SGHRS, CDR2 YFSETQ.

This clone has ten or more counts. The rearrangement links TRBV2 to TRBJ1-6; weak D call: TRBD1 (6 bases). The CDR3 extends over 16 amino acids. Germline V CDR1 and CDR2: SNHLY, FYNNEI. V was pared by 2 bases and J by 5 bases, with 13 bases between. CDR3 region: CASSESGGLNNSPLHF. In nucleotides, the CDR3 is TGTGCCAGCAGTGAAAGCGGGGGGCTTAATAATTCACCCCTCCACTTT.

The chain is built from TRBV28 and TRBJ2-2; D remains unclear. CDR3 length: 13 residues. Trimming pared 1 base from V and 6 bases from J, leaving 6 bases between. CDR1 is MDHEN and CDR2 is SYDVKM in the germline V gene. CDR3 sequence: CASSLSSPGELFF. DNA for the CDR3: TGTGCCAGCAGTTTATCTTCCCCCGGGGAGCTGTTTTTT.

The rearrangement joins TRBV18 to TRBJ2-1; possible D gene TRBD2, 7 bases. Germline-derived CDR1 and CDR2 are KGHSH and LQKENI. The length of the CDR3 is 15 residues. The V end was cut by 6 bases, the J end by 4 bases, with 16 bases between. CDR3 nucleotides: TGTGCCAGCTCCCCGGGGGGCCCATCATACAATGAGCAGTTCTTC. Protein: CASSPGGPSYNEQFF.

This clone was recorded once. The chain carries TRBV30 and TRBJ2-2; no clear D gene. This CDR3 spans 13 amino acids. From germline, CDR1 is GTSNPN and CDR2 SVGIG (reference sequence). Between the trimmed V and J ends, which lost 2 bases and 4 bases, there was a span of 8 bases. CDR3 in DNA: TGTGCCTGGAGTCCTTTTTTCACCGGGGAGCTGTTTTTT. Translated: CAWSPFFTGELFF.

The gene calls are TRBV11-3 and TRBJ1-4; 7 nucleotides align to TRBD1. The junction had 1 base not matched to a gene; V was cut back by 5 bases and J by 1 base. Germline lookup yields CDR1 SGHNT and CDR2 YENEEA. This CDR3 contains 14 residues. CDR3 in DNA: TGTGCCAGCAGCAGACAGGGAACTAATGAAAAACTGTTTTTT. Translation: CASSRQGTNEKLFF.

This clone was observed a single time. The genes are TRBV7-3 and TRBJ2-1; 8 nucleotides line up with TRBD2. The CDR3 has 14 amino acids. The ends lost 5 bases at V and 8 bases at J; junction bases unmatched: 8. Looked up from germline, CDR1 is SGHTA and CDR2 is FQGTGA. CDR3 DNA sequence: TGTGCCAGCAGCCGCGGGACTAGTAATGATGAGCAGTTCTTC. As protein: CASSRGTSNDEQFF.

The chain is built from TRBV6-2 or TRBV6-3 and TRBJ2-7; 8 bases are shared with TRBD1. The CDR3 is 15 amino acids. V gave up 4 bases and J gave up 6 bases; unmatched junction bases: 11. CDR1 is MNHEY and CDR2 is SVGEGT in the germline V gene. Here the CDR3 DNA reads TGTGCCAGCAGTTCCGACAGGGGAAAAACTCGCGAGCAGTACTTC. Residues: CASSSDRGKTREQYF.

This chain joins TRBV28 and TRBJ2-2, with 7 bases matching TRBD1. Trimming at V came to 6 bases and at J to 3 bases, leaving 4 bases not matched to a gene. CDR1 and CDR2 (germline): MDHEN, SYDVKM. CDR3 length: 14 residues. CDR3 amino acids: CASRNRGDTGELFF. Here the CDR3 DNA reads TGTGCCAGCAGAAACAGGGGCGACACCGGGGAGCTGTTTTTT.

The V call is TRBV3-1 (or the pseudogene TRBV3-2), the J call TRBJ2-1; 10 positions match TRBD1. CDR3 length: 16 residues. Germline-derived CDR1 and CDR2 are LGHDT and YNNKEL (reference sequence). The V and J ends lost 6 bases and 5 bases, in that order; junction bases with no gene match: 10. This CDR3 reads CASSRYTGTGDNEQFF. CDR3 bases: TGTGCCAGCAGTCGATACACCGGGACAGGGGACAATGAGCAGTTCTTC.

This sequence joins TRBV5-1 and TRBJ2-1; 10 bases align to TRBD1. The CDR3 contains 16 residues. CDR1 and CDR2 from the germline V gene are SGHRS and YFSETQ. Trimming cost V 2 bases and J 8 bases; bases outside gene matches: 10. The CDR3 protein is CASSFTRDRGSDEQFF. The CDR3 region has the DNA TGCGCCAGCAGCTTTACCCGGGACAGGGGTTCGGATGAGCAGTTCTTC.

The chain recombines TRBV2 with TRBJ1-1; 8 bases map to TRBD1. Germline V gives CDR1 SNHLY, CDR2 FYNNEI. The CDR3 consists of 16 residues. V was pared by 2 bases and J by 5 bases, with 10 bases of the junction left unmatched. The CDR3 loop is CASSEFSGGAGTEAFF. The DNA for the CDR3 is TGTGCCAGCAGTGAATTTTCAGGGGGCGCGGGTACTGAAGCTTTCTTT.

This chain uses TRBV9 with TRBJ1-1, with D uncertain. Trimming removed 2 bases from V and 1 base from J, with 12 bases in between. Germline V gives CDR1 SGDLS, CDR2 YYNGEE. The CDR3 totals 15 residues. The DNA of the CDR3 is TGTGCCAGCAGCGTTGGTCCTAGCAGGAACACTGAAGCTTTCTTT. Translating gives CASSVGPSRNTEAFF.